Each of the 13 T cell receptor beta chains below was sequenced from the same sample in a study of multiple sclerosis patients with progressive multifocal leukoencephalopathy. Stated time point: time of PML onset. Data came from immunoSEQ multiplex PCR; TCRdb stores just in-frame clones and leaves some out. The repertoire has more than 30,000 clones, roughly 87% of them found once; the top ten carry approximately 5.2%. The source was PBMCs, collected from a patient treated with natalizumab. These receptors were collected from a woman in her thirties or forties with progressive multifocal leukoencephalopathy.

The CDR3 is CASSPPLGSTEAFF. The CDR3 nucleotides read TGTGCCAGCTCACCACCGCTGGGCTCCACTGAAGCTTTCTTT. V is TRBV18 and J is TRBJ1-1; no reliable D call. V gave up 0 bases and J gave up 4 bases, with 9 bases separating them. The germline V gene encodes CDR1 KGHSH and CDR2 LQKENI. The CDR3 covers 14 residues. Full variable domain (remainder filled in from reference TRBV18 and TRBJ1-1): NAGVMQNPRHLVRRRGQEARLRCSPMKGHSHVYWYRQLPEEGLKFMVYLQKENIIDESGMPKERFSAEFPKEGPSILRIQQVVRGDSAAYFCASSPPLGSTEAFFGQGTRLTVV.

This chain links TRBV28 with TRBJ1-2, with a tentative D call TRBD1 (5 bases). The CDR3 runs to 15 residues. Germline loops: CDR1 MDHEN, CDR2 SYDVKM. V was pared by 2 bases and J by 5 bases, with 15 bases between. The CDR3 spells CASSLPLGQGYGYTF. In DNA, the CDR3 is TGTGCCAGCAGTTTACCCCTCGGACAAGGGTATGGCTACACCTTC.

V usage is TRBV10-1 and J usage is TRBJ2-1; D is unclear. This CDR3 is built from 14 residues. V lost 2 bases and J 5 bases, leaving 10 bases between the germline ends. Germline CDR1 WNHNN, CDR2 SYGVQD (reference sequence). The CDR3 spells CASSETPKDNEQFF. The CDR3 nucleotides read TGCGCCAGCAGTGAGACTCCTAAGGACAATGAGCAGTTCTTC.

This CDR3 reads CASTGPLAGAETQYF. CDR3 nucleotides: TGTGCCAGCACCGGACCTCTGGCGGGGGCAGAGACCCAGTACTTC. The chain employs TRBV6-6 and TRBJ2-5; perhaps TRBD2 as D (7 bases). V was trimmed by 7 bases and J by 4 bases, leaving 19 bases between them. The CDR3 sequence is 15 residues long. Germline CDR1 MNHNY, CDR2 SVGAGI (reference sequence).

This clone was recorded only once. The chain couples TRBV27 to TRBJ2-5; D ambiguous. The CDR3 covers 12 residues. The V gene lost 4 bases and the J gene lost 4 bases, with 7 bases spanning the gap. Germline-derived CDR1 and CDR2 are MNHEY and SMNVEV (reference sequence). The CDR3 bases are TGTGCCAGCAGTTCTACGGCAGAGACCCAGTACTTC. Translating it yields CASSSTAETQYF.

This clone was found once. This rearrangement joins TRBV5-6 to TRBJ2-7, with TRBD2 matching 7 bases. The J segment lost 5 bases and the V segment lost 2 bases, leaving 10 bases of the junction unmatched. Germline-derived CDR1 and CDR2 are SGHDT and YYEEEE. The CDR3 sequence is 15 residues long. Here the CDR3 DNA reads TGTGCCAGCAGCTTTCTTCGCGGGAGAGACGACGAGCAGTACTTC. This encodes CASSFLRGRDDEQYF.

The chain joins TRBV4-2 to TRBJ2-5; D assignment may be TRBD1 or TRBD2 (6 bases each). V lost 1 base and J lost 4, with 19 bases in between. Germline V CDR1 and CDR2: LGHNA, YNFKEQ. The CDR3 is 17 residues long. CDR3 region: CASSQGLGGSKGETQYF. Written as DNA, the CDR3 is TGTGCCAGCAGCCAAGGGTTGGGGGGCTCGAAGGGAGAGACCCAGTACTTC.

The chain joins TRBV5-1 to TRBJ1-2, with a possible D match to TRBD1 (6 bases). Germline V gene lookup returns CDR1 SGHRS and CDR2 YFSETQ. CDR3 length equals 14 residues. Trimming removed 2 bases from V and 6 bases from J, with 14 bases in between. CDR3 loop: CASSFLTGNHGYTF. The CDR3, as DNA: TGCGCCAGCAGCTTTTTAACAGGGAACCATGGCTACACCTTC.

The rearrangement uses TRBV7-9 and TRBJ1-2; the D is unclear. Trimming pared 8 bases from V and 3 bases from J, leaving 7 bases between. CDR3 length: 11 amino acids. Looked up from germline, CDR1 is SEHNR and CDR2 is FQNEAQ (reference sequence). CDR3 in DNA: TGTGCCAGCGGATTGGACTATGGCTACACCTTC. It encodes CASGLDYGYTF.

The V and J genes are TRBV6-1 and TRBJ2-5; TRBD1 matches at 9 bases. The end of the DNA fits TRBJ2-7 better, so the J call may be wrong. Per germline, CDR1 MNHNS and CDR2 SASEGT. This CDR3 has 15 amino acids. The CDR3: CASSEQATGGYEQYF. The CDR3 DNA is TGTGCCAGCAGTGAACAAGCGACAGGGGGCTACGAGCAGTACTTC.

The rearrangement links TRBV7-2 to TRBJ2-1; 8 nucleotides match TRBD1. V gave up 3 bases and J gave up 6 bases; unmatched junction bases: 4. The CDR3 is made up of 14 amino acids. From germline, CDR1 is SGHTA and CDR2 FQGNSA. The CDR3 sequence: CASSLKTGVNEQFF. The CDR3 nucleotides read TGTGCCAGCAGCTTGAAGACAGGGGTCAATGAGCAGTTCTTC.

In DNA, the CDR3 is TGTGCCAGCAGCTTGGCGGGGGACGTGTCGTTCGCCGAGCAGTACTTC. Translating gives CASSLAGDVSFAEQYF. The chain couples TRBV5-4 to TRBJ2-7, with D tentatively TRBD2 (6 bases). The CDR3 runs 16 residues. The germline V gene has CDR1 SGHNT and CDR2 YYREEE (reference sequence). Trimming stripped 0 bases from V and 6 bases from J, with 19 bases between.

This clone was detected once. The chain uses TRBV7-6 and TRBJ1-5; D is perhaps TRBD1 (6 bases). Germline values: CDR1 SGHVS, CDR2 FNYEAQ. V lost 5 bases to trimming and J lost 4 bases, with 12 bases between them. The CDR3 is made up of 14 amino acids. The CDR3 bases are TGTGCCAGCAGCCGTGACAGGATGAATCAGCCCCAGCATTTT. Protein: CASSRDRMNQPQHF. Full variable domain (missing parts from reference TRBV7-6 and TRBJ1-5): GAGVSQSPRYKVTKRGQDVALRCDPISGHVSLYWYRQALGQGPEFLTYFNYEAQQDKSGLPNDRFSAERPEGSISTLTIQRTEQRDSAMYRCASSRDRMNQPQHFGDGTRLSIL.